These T cell receptor beta chains were read from a single sample in a study of blood T cell repertoires in COVID-19. Generated by immunoSEQ multiplex PCR, the TCRdb table keeps only in-frame clones and is missing some. The table includes about 43,000 clones, roughly 87% detected once. Sample: peripheral blood. The origin of the receptors is an older woman with acute or convalescent COVID-19. Each CDR3 is given with its conserved first and last residue. D genes are given only for firm matches. Some rows have no size entry. The others give once, few or many, or a class for an expanded clone.

CDR3 protein,CDR3 DNA,clone size,J gene,D gene,V gene
CASRAVWEQYF,TGTGCCAGCAGGGCCGTTTGGGAGCAGTACTTC,NA,TRBJ2-7,NA,TRBV6-5
CASSWRTGSGTEAFF,TGCGCCAGCAGCTGGCGGACAGGGTCGGGGACTGAAGCTTTCTTT,few,TRBJ1-1,TRBD1,TRBV5-1
CASSWDRGGNEQFF,TGTGCCAGTAGCTGGGACAGGGGGGGGAATGAGCAGTTCTTC,NA,TRBJ2-1,TRBD1,TRBV19
CASSEGGGGRTKDTQYF,TGTGCCAGCAGTGAAGGCGGTGGTGGCAGAACGAAAGATACGCAGTATTTT,NA,TRBJ2-3,NA,TRBV6-1
CASSSERGEAFF,TGTGCCAGCAGTTCGGAACGGGGTGAAGCTTTCTTT,NA,TRBJ1-1,NA,TRBV6-6
CASSLEGQLLEKLFF,TGTGCCAGCAGCTTGGAGGGACAGTTGCTTGAAAAACTGTTTTTT,NA,TRBJ1-4,TRBD1,TRBV5-5
CATSDAGNGETQYF,TGTGCCACCAGTGATGCGGGGAATGGAGAGACCCAGTACTTC,NA,TRBJ2-5,NA,TRBV24-1
CATSSGTSGAQYF,TGTGCCACCAGCTCAGGGACTAGCGGGGCGCAGTATTTT,NA,TRBJ2-3,TRBD2,TRBV15
CASKRSTDTQYF,TGTGCCAGCAAGCGGAGCACAGATACGCAGTATTTT,NA,TRBJ2-3,NA,TRBV12-3/TRBV12-4
CASSEGQDFTEAFF,TGTGCCAGTAGTGAAGGACAGGATTTCACTGAAGCTTTCTTT,NA,TRBJ1-1,TRBD1,TRBV19